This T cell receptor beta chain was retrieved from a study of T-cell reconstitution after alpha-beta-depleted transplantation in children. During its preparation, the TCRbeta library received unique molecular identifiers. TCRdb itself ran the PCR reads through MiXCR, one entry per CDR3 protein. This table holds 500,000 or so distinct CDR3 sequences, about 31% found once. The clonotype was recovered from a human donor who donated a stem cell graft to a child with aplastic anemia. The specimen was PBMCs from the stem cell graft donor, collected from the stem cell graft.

The CDR3 nucleotides are TGCAGTGCTAGATTGACAGGGGGCGGCAATCAGCCCCAGCATTTT. This codes for CSARLTGGGNQPQHF. The genes are TRBV20-1 and TRBJ1-5, with TRBD1 identical over 10 bases. Unmatched junction bases numbered 3, after V lost 2 bases and J lost 2 bases. The CDR3 has 15 residues. From germline, CDR1 is DFQATT and CDR2 SNEGSKA (reference sequence).